The 27 T cell receptor beta chains given below trace back to one sample, sequenced in a study of identical twins. A single record per CDR3 protein comes from TCRdb applying MiXCR to the 5' RACE reads. The data contain hundreds of thousands of distinct CDR3 sequences, about 22% of them singletons. The sample also formed part of further work on yellow fever vaccine responses in identical twins.

The source material was CD4+ T cells sorted from blood. The receptor set was obtained from a woman aged 18 to 35 in good health.

This clonotype was counted only a few times. The V gene is TRBV5-1, the J gene TRBJ2-3, with TRBD1 identical over 8 bases. Germline V gene data show CDR1 as SGHRS and CDR2 as YFSETQ. The length of the CDR3 is 15 residues. J was trimmed by 3 bases and V by 5 bases; bases with no gene match: 8. CDR3 nucleotides: TGCGCCAGCAGGTCATTTACAGGGGGGACAGATACGCAGTATTTT. Its protein is CASRSFTGGTDTQYF.

This clonotype has just a few counts. The chain recombines TRBV9 with TRBJ2-1; TRBD1 agrees at 10 bases. The V gene end was trimmed by 0 bases and the J gene end by 8 bases; junction bases not matched to a gene: 8. Germline V lookup: CDR1 SGDLS, CDR2 YYNGEE. The CDR3 is 16 residues long. CDR3 DNA: TGTGCCAGCAGCGTAGCAAGGGACAGGGGAGGCCATGAGCAGTTCTTC. This encodes CASSVARDRGGHEQFF.

The chain couples TRBV24-1 to TRBJ2-1; D unresolved. This CDR3 is built from 16 residues. Between the trimmed V and J ends, which lost 1 base and 0 bases, there was a span of 9 bases. CDR1 and CDR2 (germline): KGHDR, SFDVKD. CDR3 sequence: CATSDFSASSYNEQFF. In DNA, the CDR3 is TGTGCCACCAGTGATTTTTCAGCTAGCTCCTACAATGAGCAGTTCTTC.

In this sample, this clonotype turned up a few times. This sequence joins TRBV11-3 and TRBJ1-1, with D maybe TRBD1 (6 bases). Germline lookup yields CDR1 SGHNT and CDR2 YENEEA. The CDR3 contains 14 residues. V lost 8 bases and J lost 1, with 14 bases in between. As DNA, the CDR3 is TGTGCCAGCCAATTCGACAGGCCGAACACTGAAGCTTTCTTT. It encodes CASQFDRPNTEAFF.

The genes are TRBV28 and TRBJ2-7; 9 nucleotides line up with TRBD1. The CDR3 loop spans 17 amino acids. Germline V gene sequence: CDR1 MDHEN, CDR2 SYDVKM. After removal of 6 bases from V and 2 bases from J, the junction contained 14 bases not matched to a gene. CDR3 loop: CASSSRGGQGFPYEQYV. The DNA of the CDR3 is TGTGCCAGCAGCAGCCGAGGGGGACAGGGTTTCCCCTACGAGCAGTACGTC.

The V call is TRBV2, the J call TRBJ2-1; D uncertain. Germline V gene data show CDR1 as SNHLY and CDR2 as FYNNEI. Trimming took off 5 bases at V and 14 bases at J, with 19 bases between the two ends. The CDR3 runs 13 residues. CDR3 residues: CASSPLGSLVEFF. CDR3 DNA sequence: TGTGCCAGCAGTCCTCTCGGGTCTTTAGTGGAGTTCTTC. Variable domain in full (rest from reference TRBV2 and TRBJ2-1): EPEVTQTPSHQVTQMGQEVILRCVPISNHLYFYWYRQILGQKVEFLVSFYNNEISEKSEIFDDQFSVERPDGSNFTLKIRSTKLEDSAMYFCASSPLGSLVEFFGPGTRLTVL.

The chain recombines TRBV6-5 with TRBJ1-1; a weak D match, TRBD1 (5 bases). Germline CDR1 reads MNHEY; CDR2 reads SVGAGI. V was shortened by 0 bases and J by 4 bases, with 12 bases between the two germline ends. There are 15 residues in the CDR3. The CDR3 reads CASSYSLGVATEAFF. The CDR3 DNA is TGTGCCAGCAGTTACTCTTTAGGGGTTGCCACTGAAGCTTTCTTT.

The V and J genes are TRBV6-1 and TRBJ2-5, with TRBD2 matching over 7 bases. The CDR3 spans 15 residues. With V trimmed by 1 base and J by 9 bases, 11 bases remained unmatched. Germline CDR1 reads MNHNS; CDR2 reads SASEGT. The CDR3 sequence: CASSEVGGERGAQYF. For the CDR3, the DNA is TGTGCCAGCAGTGAAGTTGGGGGGGAAAGAGGGGCCCAGTACTTC.

This clonotype was seen a few times. The CDR3 bases are TGTGCCAGCAGCTCCCAACCCATCAGGGGAACAATGAACACTGAAGCTTTCTTT. Translating gives CASSSQPIRGTMNTEAFF. This chain uses TRBV11-2 with TRBJ1-1; D possibly corresponds to TRBD1 (6 bases). The CDR3 totals 18 residues. CDR1 is SGHAT and CDR2 is FQNNGV in the germline V gene. V was pared by 4 bases and J by 0 bases, with 21 bases between.

The chain carries TRBV9 and TRBJ1-1, with D unresolved. The CDR3 length is 14 residues. V shed 0 bases and J shed 1 base, with 7 bases lying between them. CDR1 SGDLS and CDR2 YYNGEE come from the germline V gene. CDR3 sequence: CASSVGSQNTEAFF. In DNA form, the CDR3 reads TGTGCCAGCAGCGTAGGTTCACAGAACACTGAAGCTTTCTTT.

This clonotype was counted ten times or more. V gene TRBV5-1 combines with J gene TRBJ2-1; weak D call: TRBD2 (6 bases). The V gene's germline CDR1 is SGHRS and CDR2 YFSETQ. V dropped 0 bases and J dropped 0 bases, with 7 bases sitting between them. The CDR3 is 15 amino acids. The CDR3 here is CASSLDGSSYNEQFF. Here the CDR3 DNA reads TGCGCCAGCAGCTTGGACGGGAGCTCCTACAATGAGCAGTTCTTC.

The chain carries TRBV29-1 and TRBJ1-2; D gene uncertain. Per germline, CDR1 SQVTM and CDR2 ANQGSEA. The length of the CDR3 is 13 residues. V dropped 7 bases and J dropped 8 bases, with 20 bases sitting between them. Written as DNA, the CDR3 is TGCAGCGCCAGAGACTTGGGAAAGAAAGGCTACACCTTC. Translated: CSARDLGKKGYTF. Full variable domain (missing parts from reference TRBV29-1 and TRBJ1-2): SAVISQKPSRDICQRGTSLTIQCQVDSQVTMMFWYRQQPGQSLTLIATANQGSEATYESGFVIDKFPISRPNLTFSTLTVSNMSPEDSSIYLCSARDLGKKGYTFGSGTRLTVV.

This clonotype was counted between two and nine times. The chain recombines TRBV2 with TRBJ2-5, with 7 positions matching TRBD1. The CDR3 runs 15 residues. The germline gives CDR1 SNHLY, CDR2 FYNNEI. The trim removed 6 bases at V and 1 base at J, leaving 8 bases unmatched. CDR3 sequence (DNA): TGTGCCAGCAGGATTAGGGGGCTCTTCCAAGAGACCCAGTACTTC. Residues: CASRIRGLFQETQYF.

The chain is built from TRBV27 and TRBJ2-1; TRBD1 is a possible D gene (5 bases). The germline V gene has CDR1 MNHEY and CDR2 SMNVEV (reference sequence). V was shortened by 6 bases and J by 9 bases, with 12 bases between the two germline ends. This CDR3 comprises 12 residues. CDR3 sequence (DNA): TGTGCCAGCAGCCTCGGCAGGGCTGAGCAGTTCTTC. Translation gives CASSLGRAEQFF.

V and J are TRBV20-1 and TRBJ2-1, with a possible D match to TRBD1 (5 bases). Trimming shortened V by 6 bases and J by 0 bases, and 12 bases separated the two germline ends. The CDR3 length is 14 residues. Germline CDR1 reads DFQATT; CDR2 reads SNEGSKA (reference sequence). The CDR3 DNA sequence: TGCAGTGCCCTGGGGCAGGTCTCCTACAATGAGCAGTTCTTC. Amino acids: CSALGQVSYNEQFF.

The chain combines TRBV20-1 with TRBJ2-1, with D unresolved. The CDR3 extends over 11 amino acids. In germline, CDR1 is DFQATT, CDR2 SNEGSKA (reference sequence). Trimming shortened V by 3 bases and J by 10 bases, and 10 bases separated the two germline ends. CDR3 region: CSARRPGEQFF. In DNA form, the CDR3 reads TGCAGTGCTAGGCGCCCTGGGGAGCAGTTCTTC.

CDR3 residues: CASSSLAGGPYEQFF. The CDR3 coding sequence is TGTGCCAGCAGCTCCTTAGCGGGAGGGCCCTATGAGCAGTTCTTC. The chain has TRBV7-2 and TRBJ2-1, with 11 bases lining up with TRBD2. The germline gives CDR1 SGHTA, CDR2 FQGNSA. The CDR3 extends over 15 amino acids. Trimming at V came to 4 bases and at J to 8 bases, leaving 7 bases not matched to a gene. Full variable domain (outside the CDR3, taken from reference TRBV7-2 and TRBJ2-1): GAGVSQSPSNKVTEKGKDVELRCDPISGHTALYWYRQSLGQGLEFLIYFQGNSAPDKSGLPSDRFSAERTGGSVSTLTIQRTQQEDSAVYLCASSSLAGGPYEQFFGPGTRLTVL.

This clonotype was found a few times. The V gene is TRBV6-1, the J gene TRBJ2-5, with 15 bases identical to TRBD2. CDR3 length: 17 amino acids. Germline CDR1 MNHNS, CDR2 SASEGT. V lost 1 base and J lost 5; bases outside the gene matches: 5. CDR3 loop: CASSEEGGLAGGETQYF. The DNA of the CDR3 is TGTGCCAGCAGTGAAGAAGGAGGACTAGCGGGAGGGGAGACCCAGTACTTC.

The genes are TRBV6-5 and TRBJ2-1; 8 bases fit TRBD2. The CDR3 length is 17 residues. V trimming: 2 bases; J trimming: 4 bases; junction bases outside the gene matches: 10. CDR1 MNHEY and CDR2 SVGAGI come from the germline V gene. This CDR3 reads CASSYPLSGGSYNEQFF. For the CDR3, the DNA is TGTGCCAGCAGTTACCCACTGAGCGGGGGATCGTACAATGAGCAGTTCTTC.

Only a few counts were recorded for this clonotype. The CDR3 region is CASSPPGLAGNIQYF. The CDR3 DNA is TGTGCCAGCAGCCCGCCCGGACTAGCCGGAAACATTCAGTACTTC. The V gene is TRBV7-2, the J gene TRBJ2-4; 8 bases map to TRBD2. V was clipped by 5 bases and J by 6 bases; unmatched bases: 9. Germline V gene lookup returns CDR1 SGHTA and CDR2 FQGNSA. The CDR3 spans 15 residues.

This chain links TRBV5-1 with TRBJ2-3; TRBD1 matches 7 bases. The V gene's germline CDR1 is SGHRS and CDR2 YFSETQ. The CDR3 has 15 amino acids. V lost 1 base, J lost 2 bases, and 4 bases stayed unmatched. CDR3 in amino acids: CASSLSTGDTDTQYF. The CDR3 region has the DNA TGCGCCAGCAGCTTGAGTACAGGGGACACAGATACGCAGTATTTT.

This chain connects TRBV15 to TRBJ2-1, with 8 bases that match TRBD2. The germline V gene has CDR1 LNHNV and CDR2 YYDKDF (reference sequence). This CDR3 contains 19 residues. V gave up 5 bases and J gave up 0 bases; unmatched junction bases: 15. CDR3 sequence (DNA): TGTGCCACCAGCCACAAATTTCGCCCGGGACTAGGCTCCTACAATGAGCAGTTCTTC. It codes for CATSHKFRPGLGSYNEQFF.

In its sample, this clonotype was seen many times. The rearrangement uses TRBV5-1 and TRBJ2-1, with D unresolved. With 1 base removed from V and 5 bases from J, the gap between germline ends came to 4 bases. CDR1 SGHRS and CDR2 YFSETQ come from the germline V gene. The CDR3 length is 12 residues. This chain's CDR3 is CASSLRDNEQFF. CDR3 coding DNA: TGCGCCAGCAGCTTGAGAGACAATGAGCAGTTCTTC. Based on the CDR3 plus reference TRBV5-1 and TRBJ2-1, the full variable domain is KAGVTQTPRYLIKTRGQQVTLSCSPISGHRSVSWYQQTPGQGLQFLFEYFSETQRNKGNFPGRFSGRQFSNSRSEMNVSTLELGDSALYLCASSLRDNEQFFGPGTRLTVL.

V usage is TRBV20-1 and J usage is TRBJ2-1; D tentatively fits TRBD1 or TRBD2 (6 bases each). CDR1 is DFQATT and CDR2 is SNEGSKA in the germline V gene (reference sequence). Deletions cut 6 bases from V and 9 bases from J, with 21 bases between. CDR3 length equals 14 residues. In DNA, the CDR3 is TGCAGTGCCACGAAGGGGGGCCAGTTTAGTGAGCAGTTCTTC. Protein sequence: CSATKGGQFSEQFF.

The chain's CDR3 is CASSLFKVGGANVLTF. CDR3 nucleotides: TGTGCCAGCAGTTTATTTAAGGTTGGTGGGGCCAACGTCCTGACTTTC. The chain is built from TRBV28 and TRBJ2-6; no firm D call. Trimming left V 1 base short and J 3 bases short, with 10 bases between. Per germline, CDR1 MDHEN and CDR2 SYDVKM. This CDR3 is 16 amino acids long.

The genes are TRBV5-1 and TRBJ1-1; a weak D match, TRBD1 (6 bases). V shed 1 base and J shed 1 base, with 11 bases lying between them. CDR1 and CDR2 (germline): SGHRS, YFSETQ. There are 15 residues in the CDR3. The DNA of the CDR3 is TGCGCCAGCAGCTTGCGGGGGCTGGGGAACACTGAAGCTTTCTTT. Residues: CASSLRGLGNTEAFF.

CDR3 loop: CSAERQGGGEQYV. CDR3 bases: TGCAGTGCCGAAAGGCAGGGTGGGGGGGAGCAGTACGTC. The V gene is TRBV20-1, the J gene TRBJ2-7; D might be TRBD2 (6 bases). This CDR3 contains 13 residues. With 6 bases removed from V and 7 bases from J, the gap between germline ends came to 19 bases. CDR1 is DFQATT, CDR2 SNEGSKA, per germline (reference sequence).